This TCR beta chain was retrieved from a study of cytomegalovirus exposure and HLA in healthy donors. General study findings and limits: A list of approximately 160 TCR beta chains associated with cytomegalovirus was given. Reports credit the classifier with highly specific, highly sensitive diagnosis of cytomegalovirus status. CMV antigen specificity was confirmed in vitro for a few CMV-associated chains.

TCRdb's table, derived via immunoSEQ multiplex PCR, lists solely in-frame clones and lacks some. The sample shows 110,000 to 150,000 clones, 90% to 95% of them seen only once. Comments on this clone: The antigen is undetermined.

The origin of this receptor is a young man in good health and CMV-seronegative. The sequenced sample was PBMCs.

Here the CDR3 DNA reads TGTGCCAGCAGCGCCAAGCCGGGACAGCTAATAAGAGAGACCCAGTACTTC. This sequence encodes CASSAKPGQLIRETQYF. This chain joins TRBV7-9 and TRBJ2-5; 7 bases agree with TRBD1. The germline V gene encodes CDR1 SEHNR and CDR2 FQNEAQ (reference sequence). V shed 5 bases and J 4 bases; nucleotides not matched to a gene: 16. This CDR3 contains 17 residues.